Included here is one T cell receptor (beta chain) sequence, with context. Its antigen is still unknown. Germline-derived CDR1 and CDR2 are SGHAT and FQDESV (reference sequence). The CDR3 loop spans 12 amino acids. These data belong to a study of yellow fever vaccine responses in identical twins. General study points: As reported, the vaccine T cell response of twins seemed partly convergent and partly personalized.

TCRdb recomputed calls from the RT-PCR reads with MiXCR, one row per CDR3 protein. Of 3,000 to 4,000 distinct CDR3 sequences in the sample, about 80% were seen once. This chain links TRBV11-1 with TRBJ2-1; 7 bases fit TRBD2. The TCR was taken from a woman under 30 who received the yellow fever vaccine. Sequencing used T cells from blood (PBMCs), unsorted or a sorted subset (not recorded which), obtained before or after yellow fever vaccination (not recorded which). In DNA form, the CDR3 reads TGTGCTGGGAGGGGCTCCTACAATGAGCAGTTCTTC. Translation: CAGRGSYNEQFF.